Listed below are T cell receptor beta chains from one sample, sequenced in a study of CD8 T cells in ankylosing spondylitis. TCRdb analysed the 5' RACE reads with MiXCR anew, one entry per CDR3 protein. The data contain approximately 400,000 distinct CDR3 sequences, roughly a quarter of them singletons. Material for sequencing was blood, either unsorted or a sorted T cell fraction (not recorded which). These receptors originate from a male donor with ankylosing spondylitis. CDR3s include the opening cysteine and the closing phenylalanine or tryptophan. Size values are once, few and many counts, or a class for expanded clones, and some rows have none.

>TRBV2|-|14|TRBJ1-6
CASSTRVQESPLHF
>TRBV16|-|15|TRBJ2-5
CASSPVKSAQETQYF
>TRBV18|once|15|TRBJ2-7
CASSLRQGPTYEQYF
>TRBV20-1|-|10|TRBJ2-1
CSASGYEQFF
>TRBV20-1|many|16|TRBJ1-3
CSATRRGHASGNTIYF
>TRBV12-3/TRBV12-4|few|15|TRBJ1-2
CASSPSDRSLYGYTF
>TRBV30|-|12|TRBJ2-1
CAFRGPYNEQFF
>TRBV25-1|-|13|TRBJ2-2
CASSERDPGELFF
>TRBV20-1|once|12|TRBJ2-1
CSAHRGHNEQFF
>TRBV12-5|few|13|TRBJ1-2
CASGLDMNYGYTF
>TRBV10-3|-|14|TRBJ1-2
CAVPTSRSLYGYTF
>TRBV12-5|few|18|TRBJ1-5
CASGLVVGTAYSNQPQHF
>TRBV20-1|few|15|TRBJ1-1
CSARDSAGPGTEAFF
>TRBV27|few|15|TRBJ1-4
CASKKWGTEYEKLFF
>TRBV20-1|-|17|TRBJ2-1
CSARDSRLAGEYNEQFF
>TRBV6-1|-|15|TRBJ1-1
CASSGGWELNTEAFF
>TRBV3-1|-|15|TRBJ1-3
CASRDEGAAGNTIYF
>TRBV5-1|few|16|TRBJ2-3
CASSPRLAGSTDTQYF
>TRBV20-1|-|13|TRBJ2-5
CSARDNRGETQYF
>TRBV7-9|few|12|TRBJ2-7
CASSQTGIEQYF
>TRBV12-5|-|16|TRBJ2-3
CASASPTSLLTDTQYF
>TRBV4-1|-|15|TRBJ2-1
CASSQDDGEANEQFF
>TRBV15|few|14|TRBJ1-2
CATSRDVGGRGYTF